This T cell receptor beta chain was recorded in a study of CD8 T cells in ankylosing spondylitis listed by TCRdb under 2017. Background on the whole study: The study set out to find disease-linked TCR variants by profiling T cell receptor beta repertoires in ankylosing spondylitis patients and healthy donors. The full study cohort comprised around 25 ankylosing spondylitis patients and approximately 100 healthy donors. Peripheral blood samples were taken, and synovial fluid was additionally collected from ankylosing spondylitis patients.

This clonotype was detected only a few times. There is no known antigen for this receptor. No much larger clone is present one base from it, and per-base qualities are unavailable. General conclusions and limits of the study: The disease-linked clones were reported as significantly enriched in matched synovial fluid samples from ankylosing spondylitis patients. A TCR beta motif of roughly 8 highly homologous amino acid variants appeared characteristic of blood from ankylosing spondylitis patients. Some of the motif variants had been reported before in the synovial fluid and blood of reactive arthritis patients, a finding that suggests common disease-initiation mechanisms. In peripheral blood, the disease-linked clones were found at relatively low frequencies and had a CD8+ phenotype.

Sequencing took place on an Illumina HiSeq 2500. TCR beta libraries were prepared by quantitative 5'-RACE with molecular barcodes. The study's own analysis went as follows. To identify disease-linked TCR variants, a new computational method was used, one built on a probabilistic model of VDJ rearrangement. TCRdb reanalyzed the raw reads on its own, using fastp at Q25 for trimming and MiXCR for clone calling, and kept in-frame beta chains. One record per CDR3 amino acid sequence lists the most common genes and DNA. The V and J calls shown here were made by TCRdb, not taken from the authors' results. The sample has 180,000 or so distinct CDR3 sequences on record, around a tenth of them singletons. Jointly, the top ten make up approximately 32% of the sample. Sequencing was carried out using blood, either unsorted or a sorted T cell fraction (not recorded which). The TCR comes from a male donor with ankylosing spondylitis or in good health (not recorded which).

This receptor carries the CDR3 CATSDTRQGLGETQYF. The sequence in DNA is TGTGCCACCAGTGATACACGACAGGGGTTGGGAGAGACCCAGTACTTC. The rearranged chain carries TRBV24-1 and TRBJ2-5, with TRBD1 identical over 8 junction bases. The CDR3 sequence holds 16 residues, the cysteine and phenylalanine included. Just CDR3 DNA is preserved here, 48 bases in frame from base 1. Per the germline V gene, KGHDR is the CDR1 and SFDVKD is the CDR2. Trimming removed 3 bases from V and 4 bases from J; the gene matches leave 9 bases unexplained.